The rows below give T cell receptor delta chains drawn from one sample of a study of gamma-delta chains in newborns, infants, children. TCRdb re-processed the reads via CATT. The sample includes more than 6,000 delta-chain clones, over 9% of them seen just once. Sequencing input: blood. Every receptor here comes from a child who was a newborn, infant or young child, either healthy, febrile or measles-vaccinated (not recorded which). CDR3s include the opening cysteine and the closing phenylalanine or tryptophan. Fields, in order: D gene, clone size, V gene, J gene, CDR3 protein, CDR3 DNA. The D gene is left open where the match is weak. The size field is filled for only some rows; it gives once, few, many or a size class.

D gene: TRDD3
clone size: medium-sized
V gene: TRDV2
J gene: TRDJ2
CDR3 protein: CACETLGDPTAQLFF
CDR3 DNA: TGTGCCTGTGAGACTCTGGGGGACCCGACAGCACAACTCTTCTTT

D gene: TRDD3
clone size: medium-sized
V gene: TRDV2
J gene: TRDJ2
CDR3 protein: CACDPLVLGDTRMTAQLFF
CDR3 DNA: TGTGCCTGTGACCCCCTCGTACTGGGGGATACGCGAATGACAGCACAACTCTTCTTT

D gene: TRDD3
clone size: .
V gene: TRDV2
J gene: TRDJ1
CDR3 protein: CACDIITGGSELIF
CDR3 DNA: TGTGCCTGTGACATTATTACTGGGGGATCCGAACTCATCTTT

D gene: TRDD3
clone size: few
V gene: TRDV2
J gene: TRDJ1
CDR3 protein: CACERLGDTSDKLIF
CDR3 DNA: TGTGCCTGTGAACGTTTGGGGGATACCTCCGATAAACTCATCTTT

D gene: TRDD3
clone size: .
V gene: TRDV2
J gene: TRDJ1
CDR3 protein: CACDTAPGGYRINDKLIF
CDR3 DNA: TGTGCCTGTGACACCGCCCCTGGGGGATACAGGATCAACGATAAACTCATCTTT

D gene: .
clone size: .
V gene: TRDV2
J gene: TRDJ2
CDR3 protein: CACDTLGSGGGTAQLFF
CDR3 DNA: TGTGCCTGTGACACTTTGGGTAGTGGTGGGGGGACAGCACAACTCTTCTTT

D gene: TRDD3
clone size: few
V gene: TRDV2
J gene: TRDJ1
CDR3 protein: CACDSVPQPVLGTHSYTDKLIF
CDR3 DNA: TGCGCCTGTGACAGCGTTCCCCAACCAGTACTGGGGACCCACTCGTACACCGATAAACTCATCTTT

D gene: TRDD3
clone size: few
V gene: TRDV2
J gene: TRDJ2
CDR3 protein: CACDTVGEKGKAAQLFF
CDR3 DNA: TGTGCCTGTGACACCGTGGGGGAAAAGGGAAAGGCAGCACAACTCTTCTTT

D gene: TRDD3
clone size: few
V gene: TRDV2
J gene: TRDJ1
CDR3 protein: CACDVITGGPFDKLIF
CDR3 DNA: TGTGCCTGTGACGTTATTACTGGGGGCCCCTTCGATAAACTCATCTTT

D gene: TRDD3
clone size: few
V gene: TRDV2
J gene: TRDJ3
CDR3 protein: CACDTGGPSSWDTRQMFF
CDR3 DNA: TGTGCCTGTGACACTGGGGGACCGAGCTCCTGGGACACCCGGCAGATGTTTTTC

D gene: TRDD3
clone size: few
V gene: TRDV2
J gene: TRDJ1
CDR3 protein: CACAPTGGYVNLRTDKLIF
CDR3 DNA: TGTGCCTGTGCCCCTACTGGGGGATACGTCAATCTACGCACCGATAAACTCATCTTT

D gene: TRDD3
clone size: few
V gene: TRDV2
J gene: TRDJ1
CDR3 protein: CACDGVLGDRGTDKLIF
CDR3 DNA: TGTGCCTGTGACGGGGTACTGGGGGATAGGGGGACCGATAAACTCATCTTT

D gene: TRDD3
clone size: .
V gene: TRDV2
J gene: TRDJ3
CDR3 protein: CACDTVLGDASSWDTRQMFF
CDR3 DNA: TGTGCCTGTGACACCGTACTGGGGGACGCAAGCTCCTGGGACACCCGACAGATGTTTTTC

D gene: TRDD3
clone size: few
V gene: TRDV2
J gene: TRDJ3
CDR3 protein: CACDSTGGSSWDTRQMFF
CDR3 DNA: TGTGCCTGTGACTCCACTGGGGGGTCCTCCTGGGACACCCGACAGATGTTTTTC

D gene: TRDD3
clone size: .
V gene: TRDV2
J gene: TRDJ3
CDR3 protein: CACDTVLGETSWDTRQMFF
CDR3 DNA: TGTGCCTGTGACACCGTACTGGGGGAAACCTCCTGGGACACCCGACAGATGTTTTTC

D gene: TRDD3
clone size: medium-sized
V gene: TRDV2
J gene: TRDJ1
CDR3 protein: CACDTLFGGYSYTDKLIF
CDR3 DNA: TGTGCCTGTGACACCCTCTTTGGGGGATACTCGTACACCGATAAACTCATCTTT

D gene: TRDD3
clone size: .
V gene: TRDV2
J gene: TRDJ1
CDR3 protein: CACDTWGRTDKLIF
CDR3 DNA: TGTGCCTGTGACACCTGGGGGAGGACCGATAAACTCATCTTT

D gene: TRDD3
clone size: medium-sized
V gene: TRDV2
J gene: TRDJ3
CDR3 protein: CACDTAEAGGYASWDTRQMFF
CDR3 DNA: TGTGCCTGTGACACTGCGGAAGCTGGGGGATACGCCTCCTGGGACACCCGACAGATGTTTTTC

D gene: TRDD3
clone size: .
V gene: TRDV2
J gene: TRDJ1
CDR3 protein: CACDTILQGGGYGRTDKLIF
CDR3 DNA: TGTGCCTGTGACACGATCCTACAAGGTGGGGGATACGGACGAACCGATAAACTCATCTTT

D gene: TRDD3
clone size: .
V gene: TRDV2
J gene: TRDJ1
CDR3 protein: CACDTIGFPTRDWGSDTDKLIF
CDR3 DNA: TGTGCCTGTGACACTATAGGGTTTCCTACGAGGGACTGGGGGAGCGACACCGATAAACTCATCTTT

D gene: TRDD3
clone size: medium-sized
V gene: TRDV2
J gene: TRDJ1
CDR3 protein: CACDRLGDSDKLIF
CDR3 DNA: TGTGCCTGTGATCGACTGGGGGATTCCGATAAACTCATCTTT

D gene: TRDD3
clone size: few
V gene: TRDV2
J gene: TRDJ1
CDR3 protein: CACDLLGDTSLIDSKLIF
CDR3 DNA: TGTGCCTGTGACCTACTGGGGGATACTTCTCTGATTGATAGTAAACTCATCTTT

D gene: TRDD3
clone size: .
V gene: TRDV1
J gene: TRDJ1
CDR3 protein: CALGELKTSRSYWGPYTDKLIF
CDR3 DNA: TGTGCTCTTGGGGAACTAAAGACGAGTCGGTCTTACTGGGGCCCTTACACCGATAAACTCATCTTT

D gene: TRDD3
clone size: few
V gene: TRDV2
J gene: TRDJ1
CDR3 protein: CACDTLTGGPYTDKLIF
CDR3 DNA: TGTGCCTGTGACACCCTTACTGGGGGACCGTACACCGATAAACTCATCTTT

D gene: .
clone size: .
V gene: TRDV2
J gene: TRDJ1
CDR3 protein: CACDTVSSYTDKLIF
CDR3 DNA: TGTGCCTGTGACACCGTCTCCTCGTACACCGATAAACTCATCTTT

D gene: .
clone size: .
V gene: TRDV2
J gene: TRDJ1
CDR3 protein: CACDFLGTGRRGKLIF
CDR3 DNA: TGTGCCTGTGACTTCTTGGGGACCGGGCGACGAGGTAAACTCATCTTT

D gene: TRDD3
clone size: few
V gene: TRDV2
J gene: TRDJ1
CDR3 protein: CACDTLSGLGDTDKLIF
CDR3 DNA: TGTGCCTGTGACACCCTGTCGGGACTGGGGGACACCGATAAACTCATCTTT

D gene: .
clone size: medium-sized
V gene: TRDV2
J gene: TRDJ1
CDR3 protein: CACDTIIKDKVGSDKLIF
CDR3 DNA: TGTGCCTGTGACACCATTATCAAGGATAAAGTCGGCTCCGATAAACTCATCTTT

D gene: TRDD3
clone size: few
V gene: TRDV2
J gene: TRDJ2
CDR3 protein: CACDFLGDQGTAQLFF
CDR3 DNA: TGCGCCTGTGACTTTCTGGGGGATCAGGGCACAGCACAACTCTTCTTT

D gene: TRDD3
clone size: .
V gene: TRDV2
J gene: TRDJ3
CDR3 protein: CACDPVVGDTEVRASRDTRQMFF
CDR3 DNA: TGTGCCTGTGATCCCGTGGTGGGGGATACTGAGGTTAGGGCCTCCCGGGACACCCGACAGATGTTTTTC

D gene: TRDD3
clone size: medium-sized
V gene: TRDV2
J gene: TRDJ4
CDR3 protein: CACDPVLGDSARPLIF
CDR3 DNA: TGTGCCTGTGACCCCGTACTGGGGGATTCGGCCAGACCCCTGATCTTT

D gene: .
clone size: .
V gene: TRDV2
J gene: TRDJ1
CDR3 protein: CACDPVLAGGTDKLIF
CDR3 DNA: TGTGCCTGTGATCCGGTACTGGCCGGAGGGACCGATAAACTCATCTTT

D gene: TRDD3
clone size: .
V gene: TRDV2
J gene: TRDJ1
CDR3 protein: CACDALGDTGYTDKLIF
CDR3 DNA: TGTGCCTGTGACGCCCTGGGGGATACGGGGTACACCGATAAACTCATCTTT

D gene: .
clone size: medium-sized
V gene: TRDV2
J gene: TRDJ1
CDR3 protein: CACDTVEKHSLDTDKLIF
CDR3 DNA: TGTGCCTGTGACACCGTCGAGAAACATTCCCTTGACACCGATAAACTCATCTTT

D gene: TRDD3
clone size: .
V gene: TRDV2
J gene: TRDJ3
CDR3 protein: CACDTWGIPRSWDTRQMFF
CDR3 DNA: TGTGCCTGTGACACCTGGGGGATCCCCCGCTCCTGGGACACCCGACAGATGTTTTTC

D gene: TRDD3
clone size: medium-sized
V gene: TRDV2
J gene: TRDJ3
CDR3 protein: CACDILGDNSWDTRQMFF
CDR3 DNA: TGTGCCTGTGACATACTGGGGGATAACTCCTGGGACACCCGACAGATGTTTTTC

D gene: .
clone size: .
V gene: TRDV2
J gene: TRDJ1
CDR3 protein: CACDTVDGGDTDKLIF
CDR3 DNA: TGTGCCTGTGACACGGTGGATGGGGGGGACACCGATAAACTCATCTTT

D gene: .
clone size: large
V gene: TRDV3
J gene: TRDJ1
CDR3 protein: CAPTFWGSYTDKLIF
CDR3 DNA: TGTGCTCCAACATTCTGGGGATCCTACACCGATAAACTCATCTTT

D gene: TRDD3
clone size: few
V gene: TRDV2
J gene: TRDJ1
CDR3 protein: CACDSLGVYDKLIF
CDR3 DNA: TGTGCCTGTGACAGTCTGGGGGTCTATGATAAACTCATCTTT

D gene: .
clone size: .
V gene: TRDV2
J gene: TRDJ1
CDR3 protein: CACGILGYTDKLIF
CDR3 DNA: TGTGCCTGTGGCATACTGGGCTACACCGATAAACTCATCTTT

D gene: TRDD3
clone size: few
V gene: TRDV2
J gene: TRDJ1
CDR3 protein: CACDTLGDTAGTDKLIF
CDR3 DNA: TGTGCCTGTGACACATTGGGGGATACCGCGGGGACCGATAAACTCATCTTT

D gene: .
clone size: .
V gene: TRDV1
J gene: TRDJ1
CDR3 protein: CALGEKIGKGRKTLIF
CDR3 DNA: TGTGCTCTTGGGGAAAAAATAGGGAAGGGTCGCAAAACACTCATCTTT

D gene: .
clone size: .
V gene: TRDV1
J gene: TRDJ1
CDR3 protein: CAPGVVFVSECTDKLIF
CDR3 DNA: TGTGCTCCTGGGGTCGTATTCGTTTCAGAGTGCACCGATAAACTCATCTTT

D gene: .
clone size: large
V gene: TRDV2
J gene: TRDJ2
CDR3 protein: CACDTVGPREHLTAQLFF
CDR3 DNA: TGTGCCTGTGACACGGTGGGGCCACGCGAACATTTGACAGCACAACTCTTCTTT

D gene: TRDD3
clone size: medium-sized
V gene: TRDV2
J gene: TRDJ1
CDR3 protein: CACDALLGAADKLIF
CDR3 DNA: TGTGCCTGTGACGCCTTGCTGGGGGCCGCCGATAAACTCATCTTT

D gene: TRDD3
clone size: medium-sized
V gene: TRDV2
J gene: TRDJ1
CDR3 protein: CACDTLLGDTGGDKLIF
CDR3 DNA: TGTGCCTGTGACACCCTACTGGGGGATACCGGGGGCGATAAACTCATCTTT

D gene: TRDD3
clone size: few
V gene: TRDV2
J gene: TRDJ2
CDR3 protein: CACDRLGDTAQLFF
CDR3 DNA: TGTGCCTGTGACAGGTTGGGGGATACAGCACAACTCTTCTTT

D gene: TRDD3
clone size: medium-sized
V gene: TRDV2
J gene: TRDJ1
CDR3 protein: CACCLIPSAYWGIHFVTDKLIF
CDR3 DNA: TGTGCCTGTTGCCTCATTCCTAGCGCGTACTGGGGGATTCATTTCGTCACCGATAAACTCATCTTT

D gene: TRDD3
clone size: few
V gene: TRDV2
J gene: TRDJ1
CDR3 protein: CACDMLGDHTDKLIF
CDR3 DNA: TGTGCCTGTGACATGCTGGGGGATCACACCGATAAACTCATCTTT

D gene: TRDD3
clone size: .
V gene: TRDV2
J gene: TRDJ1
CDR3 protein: CACDLLGDKYTDKLIF
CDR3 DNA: TGTGCCTGTGACTTACTGGGGGACAAATACACCGATAAACTCATCTTT

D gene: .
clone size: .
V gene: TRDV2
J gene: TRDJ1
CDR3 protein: CACDKINTNKLIF
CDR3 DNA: TGTGCCTGTGACAAGATAAACACCAATAAACTTATCTTT